The rows below give T cell receptor beta chains drawn from one sample of a study of blood T cell repertoires in COVID-19. TCRdb keeps only in-frame clones here, not all; method: immunoSEQ multiplex PCR. The sample shows some 260,000 clones, 65% to 90% of them seen only once. The sequenced sample consisted of peripheral blood. All receptors come from a woman older than 75 with active or convalescent COVID-19. CDR3s include the opening cysteine and the closing phenylalanine or tryptophan. Each record gives: clone size, V gene, D gene, J gene, CDR3 DNA, CDR3 protein. D genes are given only for firm matches. For some rows the clone size is stated as once, few or many, or as a class when expanded; others skip it.

NA,TRBV6-5,TRBD1,TRBJ1-2,TGTGCCAGCAGAGAGACAGGGGTTAACTATGGCTACACCTTC,CASRETGVNYGYTF
once,TRBV11-2,TRBD1,TRBJ2-7,TGTGCCAGCAGCGCTGGGACAGCTTACACCTACGAGCAGTACTTC,CASSAGTAYTYEQYF
NA,TRBV5-1,TRBD2,TRBJ2-3,TGCGCCAGCAGCTTGGCCTCCGGGGGGAGCACAGATACGCAGTATTTT,CASSLASGGSTDTQYF
NA,TRBV7-6,TRBD2,TRBJ2-1,TGTGCCAGCAGCTTATTTGGCGGGAGAACAAACAATGAGCAGTTCTTC,CASSLFGGRTNNEQFF
NA,TRBV28,TRBD1,TRBJ1-3,TGTGCCAGCAGTAGGGTACCGGGGACAGGGGCCTCTGGAAACACCATATATTTT,CASSRVPGTGASGNTIYF
NA,TRBV11-2,TRBD2,TRBJ2-3,TGTGCCAGCAGCATCGGACTAGCGAACACAGATACGCAGTATTTT,CASSIGLANTDTQYF
NA,TRBV12-3/TRBV12-4,NA,TRBJ1-2,TGTGCCAGCAGTACTATTTATGGCTACACCTTC,CASSTIYGYTF
NA,TRBV7-8,NA,TRBJ1-5,TGTGCCAGCAGCCAGACAGTTTCGGGTCAGCCCCAGCATTTT,CASSQTVSGQPQHF
NA,TRBV2,NA,TRBJ1-2,TGTGCCAGCAGTGAAGCGCTTCGGAGTCCCGGCTACACCTTC,CASSEALRSPGYTF
NA,TRBV19,TRBD2,TRBJ2-1,TGTGCCAGTAGTATAGATCCGCGGACTAGCGGGGGGGCCAATGAGCAGTTCTTC,CASSIDPRTSGGANEQFF
NA,TRBV4-1,TRBD1,TRBJ1-5,TGCGCCAGCAGCGTTCGGACAGGAGCAGATAGCAATCAGCCCCAGCATTTT,CASSVRTGADSNQPQHF
NA,TRBV28,NA,TRBJ1-1,TGTGCCAGCGTGCCGCCAGGGAACACTGAAGCTTTCTTT,CASVPPGNTEAFF
NA,TRBV10-3,NA,TRBJ2-7,TGTGCCATCAGTGGGCCGGGACACAGCTACGAGCAGTACTTC,CAISGPGHSYEQYF
NA,TRBV6-5,NA,TRBJ2-1,TGTGCCGCTGGGGCGCGGACCTACAATGAGCAGTTCTTC,CAAGARTYNEQFF
NA,TRBV5-4,TRBD2,TRBJ2-1,TGTGCCAGCAGCCCGAGATTAGCGGGGGGGCCGAGAGAGCAGTTCTTC,CASSPRLAGGPREQFF
NA,TRBV2,TRBD1,TRBJ1-4,TGTGCCAGCAGTCCGGGACAGAACTTT,CASSPGQNF
NA,TRBV11-2,NA,TRBJ2-7,TGTGCCAGCAGCCCACTGGCCGCAGGAGGGACCTACGAGCAGTACTTC,CASSPLAAGGTYEQYF